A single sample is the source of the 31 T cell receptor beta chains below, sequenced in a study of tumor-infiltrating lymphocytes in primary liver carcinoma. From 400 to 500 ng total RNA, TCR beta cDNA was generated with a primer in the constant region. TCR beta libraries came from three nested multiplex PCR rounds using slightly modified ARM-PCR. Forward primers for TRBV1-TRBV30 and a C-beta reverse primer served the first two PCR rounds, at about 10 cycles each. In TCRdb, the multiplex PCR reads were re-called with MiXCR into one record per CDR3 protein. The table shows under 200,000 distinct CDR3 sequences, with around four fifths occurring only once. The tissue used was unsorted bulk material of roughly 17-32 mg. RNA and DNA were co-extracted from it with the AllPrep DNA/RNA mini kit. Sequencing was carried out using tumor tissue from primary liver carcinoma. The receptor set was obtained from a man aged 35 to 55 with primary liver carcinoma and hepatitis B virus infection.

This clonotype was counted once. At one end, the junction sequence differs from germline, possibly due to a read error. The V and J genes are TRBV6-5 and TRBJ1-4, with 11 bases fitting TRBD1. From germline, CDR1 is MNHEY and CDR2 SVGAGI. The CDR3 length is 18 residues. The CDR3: CASSYSGGTGGNNEKPFF. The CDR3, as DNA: TGTGCCAGCAGTTACTCAGGAGGGACAGGGGGGAATAATGAAAAACCGTTTTTT.

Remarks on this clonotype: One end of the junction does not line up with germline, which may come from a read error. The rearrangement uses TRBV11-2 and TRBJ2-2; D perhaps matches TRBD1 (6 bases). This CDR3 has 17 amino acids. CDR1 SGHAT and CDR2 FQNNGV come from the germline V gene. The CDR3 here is CASRKGEWTANNGELFF. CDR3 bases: TGTGCCAGCAGAAAGGGGGAATGGACGGCGAACAACGGGGAGCTGTTTTTT.

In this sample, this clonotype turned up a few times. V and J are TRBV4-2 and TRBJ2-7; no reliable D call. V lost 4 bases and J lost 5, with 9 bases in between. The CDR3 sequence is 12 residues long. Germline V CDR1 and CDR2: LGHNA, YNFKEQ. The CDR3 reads CASSLNRNEQYF. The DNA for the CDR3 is TGTGCCAGCAGCCTAAATCGGAACGAGCAGTACTTC.

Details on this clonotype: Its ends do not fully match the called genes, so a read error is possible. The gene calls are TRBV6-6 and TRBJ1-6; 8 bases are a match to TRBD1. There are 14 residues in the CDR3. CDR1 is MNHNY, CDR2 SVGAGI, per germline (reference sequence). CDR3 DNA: TGTGCCAGCGCCCACACAGGGGGAAGTTCACCACTCCACTTT. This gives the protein CASAHTGGSSPLHF.

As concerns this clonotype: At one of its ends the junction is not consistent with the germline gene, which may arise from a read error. The CDR3 DNA sequence: TGTGCCAGCAGTACCCCAACAGGGTTCGGGAGGTTTGTCGACGAACAGTACTTC. It codes for CASSTPTGFGRFVDEQYF. This sequence joins TRBV28 and TRBJ2-7; D may be TRBD2 (7 bases). Germline CDR1 reads MDHEN; CDR2 reads SYDVKM. The CDR3 has 18 residues.

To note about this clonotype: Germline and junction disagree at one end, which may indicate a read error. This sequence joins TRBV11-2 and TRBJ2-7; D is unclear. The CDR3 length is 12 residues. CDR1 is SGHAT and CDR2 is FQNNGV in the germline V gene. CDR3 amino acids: CASSLAVSEHYF. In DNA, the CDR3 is TGTGCCAGCAGCTTAGCGGTAAGCGAGCATTACTTC.

The CDR3: CASSLGGRTDTQYF. The CDR3 region has the DNA TGTGCCAGCAGCCTAGGGGGGAGAACAGATACGCAGTATTTT. V is TRBV28 and J is TRBJ2-3; D may be TRBD1 or TRBD2 (6 bases each). The CDR3 has 14 amino acids. Per germline, CDR1 MDHEN and CDR2 SYDVKM. With 6 bases removed from V and 3 bases from J, the gap between germline ends came to 13 bases.

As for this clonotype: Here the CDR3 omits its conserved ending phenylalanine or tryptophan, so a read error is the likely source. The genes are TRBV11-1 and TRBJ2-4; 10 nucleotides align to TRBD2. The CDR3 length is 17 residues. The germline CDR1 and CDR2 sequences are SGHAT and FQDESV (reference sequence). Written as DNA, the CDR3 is TGTGTCATCAGCTTTCCCGGGACTAGCGTGACCAAGAACATTCAGTACTCC. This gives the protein CVISFPGTSVTKNIQYS.

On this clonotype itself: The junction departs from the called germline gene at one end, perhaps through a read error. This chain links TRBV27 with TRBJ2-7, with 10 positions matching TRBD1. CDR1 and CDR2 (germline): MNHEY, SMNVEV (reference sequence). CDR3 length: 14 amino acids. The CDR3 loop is CARSLGQGTYEQYF. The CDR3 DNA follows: TGTGCCAGAAGTTTGGGACAGGGGACCTACGAGCAGTACTTC.

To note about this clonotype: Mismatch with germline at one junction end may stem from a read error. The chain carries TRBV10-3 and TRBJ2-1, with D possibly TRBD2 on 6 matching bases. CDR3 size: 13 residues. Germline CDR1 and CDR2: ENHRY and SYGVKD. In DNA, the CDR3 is TGCGCCATCCGAGGGACTCAAGGCAAAGAGCAGTTCTTC. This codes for CAIRGTQGKEQFF.

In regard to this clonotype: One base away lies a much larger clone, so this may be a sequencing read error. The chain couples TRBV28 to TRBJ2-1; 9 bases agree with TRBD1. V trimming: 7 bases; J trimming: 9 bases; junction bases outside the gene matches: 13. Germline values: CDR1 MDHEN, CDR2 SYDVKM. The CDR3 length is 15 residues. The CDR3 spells CASTTNRGRVSEQFF. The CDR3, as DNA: TGTGCCAGCACTACAAACAGGGGGCGGGTAAGTGAGCAGTTCTTC.

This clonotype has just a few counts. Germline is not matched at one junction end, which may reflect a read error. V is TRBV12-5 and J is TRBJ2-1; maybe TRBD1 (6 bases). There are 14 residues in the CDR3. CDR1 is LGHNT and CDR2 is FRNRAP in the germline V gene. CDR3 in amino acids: CASGPGLRGNEHFF. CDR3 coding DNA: TGTGCTAGTGGTCCTGGCCTGAGGGGGAATGAGCATTTCTTC.

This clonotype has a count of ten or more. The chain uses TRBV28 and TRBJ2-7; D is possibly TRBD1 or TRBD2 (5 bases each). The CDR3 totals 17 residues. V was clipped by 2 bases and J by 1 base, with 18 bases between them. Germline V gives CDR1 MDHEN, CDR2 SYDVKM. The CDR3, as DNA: TGTGCCAGCAGTTTAAGATCCCTTACGGGGCTTTCCTACGAGCAGTACTTC. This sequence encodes CASSLRSLTGLSYEQYF.

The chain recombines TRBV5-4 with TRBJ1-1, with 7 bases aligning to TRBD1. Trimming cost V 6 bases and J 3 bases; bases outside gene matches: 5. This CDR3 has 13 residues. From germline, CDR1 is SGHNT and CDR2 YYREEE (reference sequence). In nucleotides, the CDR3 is TGTGCCAGCACCTCAGGGGGAGACACTGAAGCTTTCTTT. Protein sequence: CASTSGGDTEAFF.

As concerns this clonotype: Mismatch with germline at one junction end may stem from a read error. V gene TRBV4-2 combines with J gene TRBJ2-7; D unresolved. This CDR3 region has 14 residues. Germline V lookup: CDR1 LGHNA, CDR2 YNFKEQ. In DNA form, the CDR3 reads TGTGCCATCAGCCAAGAAGCCGGATCCTACGAGCAGTACTTC. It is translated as CAISQEAGSYEQYF.

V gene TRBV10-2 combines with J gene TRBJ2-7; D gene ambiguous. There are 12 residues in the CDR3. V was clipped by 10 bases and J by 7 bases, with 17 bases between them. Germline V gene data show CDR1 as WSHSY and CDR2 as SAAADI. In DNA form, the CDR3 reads TGCGCCAAAAGTGTCGCGGTGGGTGAGCAGTACTTC. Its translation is CAKSVAVGEQYF.

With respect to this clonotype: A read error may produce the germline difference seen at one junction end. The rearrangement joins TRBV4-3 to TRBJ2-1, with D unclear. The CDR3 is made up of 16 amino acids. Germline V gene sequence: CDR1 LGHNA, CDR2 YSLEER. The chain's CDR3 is CARSQDRTGYYNEQFF. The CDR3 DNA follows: TGTGCCAGAAGCCAAGATCGGACGGGCTACTACAATGAGCAGTTCTTC.

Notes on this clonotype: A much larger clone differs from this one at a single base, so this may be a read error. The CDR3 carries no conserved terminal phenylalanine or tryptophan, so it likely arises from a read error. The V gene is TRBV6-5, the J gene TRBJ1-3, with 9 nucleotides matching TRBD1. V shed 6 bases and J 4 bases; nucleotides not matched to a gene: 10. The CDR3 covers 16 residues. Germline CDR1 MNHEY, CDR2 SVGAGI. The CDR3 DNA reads TGTGCCAGCAGCTTCGGACAGGGGAGTGTGGGAAACACCATATATTAT. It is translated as CASSFGQGSVGNTIYY.

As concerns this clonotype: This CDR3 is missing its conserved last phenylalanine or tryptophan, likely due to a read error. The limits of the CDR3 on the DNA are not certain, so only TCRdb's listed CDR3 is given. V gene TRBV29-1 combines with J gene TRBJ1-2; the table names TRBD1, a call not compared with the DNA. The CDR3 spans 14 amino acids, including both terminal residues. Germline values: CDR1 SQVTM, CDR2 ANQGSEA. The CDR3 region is CSVKIGQSNYGYIL.

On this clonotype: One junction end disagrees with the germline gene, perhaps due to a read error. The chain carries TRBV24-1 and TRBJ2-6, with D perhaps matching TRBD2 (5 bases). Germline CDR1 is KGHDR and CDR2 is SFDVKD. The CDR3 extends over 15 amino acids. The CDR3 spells CATSTGDSGANVLTF. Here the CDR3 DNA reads TGTGCTACCAGTACCGGGGACTCTGGGGCCAACGTCCTGACTTTC.

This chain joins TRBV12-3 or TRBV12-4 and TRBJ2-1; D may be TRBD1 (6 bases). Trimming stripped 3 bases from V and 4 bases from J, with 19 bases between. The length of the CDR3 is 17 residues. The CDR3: CASSFRGTQENYNEQFF. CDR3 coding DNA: TGTGCCAGCAGTTTTAGAGGGACACAGGAAAATTACAATGAGCAGTTCTTC.

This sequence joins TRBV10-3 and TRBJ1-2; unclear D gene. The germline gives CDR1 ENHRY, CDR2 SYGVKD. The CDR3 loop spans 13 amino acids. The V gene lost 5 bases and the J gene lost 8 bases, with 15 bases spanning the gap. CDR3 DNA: TGTGCCATCAGTTTCGAGACAAGGGAGGGCTACACCTTC. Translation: CAISFETREGYTF.

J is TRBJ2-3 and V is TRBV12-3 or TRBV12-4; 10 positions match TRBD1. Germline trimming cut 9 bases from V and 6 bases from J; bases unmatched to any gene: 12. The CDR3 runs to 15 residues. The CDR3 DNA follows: TGTGCCAGGACTGCCCCGGGACAGGGGCCTGATACGCAGTATTTT. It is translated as CARTAPGQGPDTQYF.

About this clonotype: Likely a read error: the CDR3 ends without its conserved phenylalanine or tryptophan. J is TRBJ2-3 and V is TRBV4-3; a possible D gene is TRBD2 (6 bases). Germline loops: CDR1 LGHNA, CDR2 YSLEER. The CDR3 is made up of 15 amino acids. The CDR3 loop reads CASSQDLGAGDTQYI. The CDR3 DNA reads TGCGCAAGCAGCCAAGATCTGGGAGCGGGAGATACGCAGTATATT.

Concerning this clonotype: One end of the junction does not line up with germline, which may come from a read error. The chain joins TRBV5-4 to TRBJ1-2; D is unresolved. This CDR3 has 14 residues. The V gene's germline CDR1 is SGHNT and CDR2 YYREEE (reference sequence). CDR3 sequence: CASSLIESSYSYTF. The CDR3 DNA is TGTGCGAGCAGCTTGATTGAATCTTCATATAGCTACACCTTC.

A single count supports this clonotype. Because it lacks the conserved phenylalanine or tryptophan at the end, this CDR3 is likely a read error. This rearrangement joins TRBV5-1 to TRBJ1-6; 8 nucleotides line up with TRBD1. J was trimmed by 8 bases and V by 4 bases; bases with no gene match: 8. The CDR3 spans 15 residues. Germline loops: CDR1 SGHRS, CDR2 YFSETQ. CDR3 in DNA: TGCGCCAGCAGCGACTCGACAGGGGTGGATTCACCCCTCCACATT. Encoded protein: CASSDSTGVDSPLHI.

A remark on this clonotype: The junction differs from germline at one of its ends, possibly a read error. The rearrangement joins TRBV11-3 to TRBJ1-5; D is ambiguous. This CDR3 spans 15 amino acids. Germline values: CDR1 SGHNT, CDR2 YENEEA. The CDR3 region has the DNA TGTGCCAGTAGCTTAGATCTTCGGGTGGCTCAGCCCCAGCATTTT. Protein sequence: CASSLDLRVAQPQHF.

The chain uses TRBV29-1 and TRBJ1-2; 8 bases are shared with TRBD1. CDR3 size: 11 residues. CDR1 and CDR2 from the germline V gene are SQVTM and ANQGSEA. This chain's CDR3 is CSVGQASSNTF. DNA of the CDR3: TGCAGTGTGGGACAGGCATCAAGCAACACCTTC.

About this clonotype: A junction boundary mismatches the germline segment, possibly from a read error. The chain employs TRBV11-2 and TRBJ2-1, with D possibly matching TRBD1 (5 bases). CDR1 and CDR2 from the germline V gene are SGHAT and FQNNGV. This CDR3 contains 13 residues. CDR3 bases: TGTACCAGCAGCTTCACAGGAGTCAATGAACAGTTCTTC. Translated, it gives CTSSFTGVNEQFF. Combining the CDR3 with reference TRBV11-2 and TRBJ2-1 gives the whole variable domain EAGVAQSPRYKIIEKRQSVAFWCNPISGHATLYWYQQILGQGPKLLIQFQNNGVVDDSQLPKDRFSAERLKGVDSTLKIQPAKLEDSAVYLCTSSFTGVNEQFFGPGTRLTVL.

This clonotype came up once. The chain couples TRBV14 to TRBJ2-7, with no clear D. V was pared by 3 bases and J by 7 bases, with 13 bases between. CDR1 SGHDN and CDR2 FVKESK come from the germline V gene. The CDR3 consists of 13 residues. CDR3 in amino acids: CASSHNQEREQYF. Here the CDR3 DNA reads TGTGCCAGCAGCCATAATCAGGAACGGGAGCAGTACTTC.

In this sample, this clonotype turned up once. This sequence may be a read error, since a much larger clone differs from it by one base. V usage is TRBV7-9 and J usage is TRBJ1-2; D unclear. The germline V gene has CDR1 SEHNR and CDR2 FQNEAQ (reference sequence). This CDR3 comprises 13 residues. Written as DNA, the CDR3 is TGTGTCAGCACCCAGGCGATCGGCTATGGCTACACCTTC. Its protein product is CVSTQAIGYGYTF.